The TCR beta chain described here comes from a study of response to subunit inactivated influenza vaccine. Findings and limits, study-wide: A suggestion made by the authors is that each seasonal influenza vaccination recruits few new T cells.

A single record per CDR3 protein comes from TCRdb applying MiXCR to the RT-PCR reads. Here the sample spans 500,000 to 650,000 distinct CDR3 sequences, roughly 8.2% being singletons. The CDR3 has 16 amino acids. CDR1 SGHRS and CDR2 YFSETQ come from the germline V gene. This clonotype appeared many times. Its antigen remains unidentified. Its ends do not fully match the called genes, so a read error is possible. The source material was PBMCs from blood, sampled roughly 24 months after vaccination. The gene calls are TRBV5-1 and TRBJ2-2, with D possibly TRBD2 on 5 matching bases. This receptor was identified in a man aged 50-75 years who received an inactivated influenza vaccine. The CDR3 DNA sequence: TGCGCAAGCAGCGTACGGCTACTAGTTTTCTCCGGGGAGCTGTTTTTT. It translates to CASSVRLLVFSGELFF. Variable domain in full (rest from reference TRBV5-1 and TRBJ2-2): KAGVTQTPRYLIKTRGQQVTLSCSPISGHRSVSWYQQTPGQGLQFLFEYFSETQRNKGNFPGRFSGRQFSNSRSEMNVSTLELGDSALYLCASSVRLLVFSGELFFGEGSRLTVL.